This T cell receptor beta chain was documented in a study of metastatic and nonmetastatic thyroid tumors. The overall study: Thyroid patients, malignant and benign, had repertoires compared across blood and tumor or nodule tissue. The study, taken as a whole, reports: Benign nodules reportedly had significantly lower TCR beta diversity than malignant thyroid tumors in blood and tumor.

Original methodology: In papillary thyroid cancer, a distant-metastasis classifier was built using CDR3 differences across clinicopathological groups. TCRdb re-analyzed the PCR reads through MiXCR. For this entry, the V and J calls and clone size follow TCRdb and not the study's own pipeline. The sample shows under 30,000 clones, roughly 17% of them seen only once. By its share, this clone is medium-sized. What it binds is unknown. Patients had received no treatment of any kind before thyroid surgery. The germline V gene has CDR1 LNHDA and CDR2 SQIVND (reference sequence). Trimming left V 5 bases short and J 1 base short, with 9 bases between. CDR3 size: 13 residues.

The chain recombines TRBV19 with TRBJ2-7, with D possibly being TRBD1 (6 bases). The specimen was blood. The TCR was taken from a male donor with papillary thyroid cancer or a benign thyroid nodule (not recorded which). Some clones in this sample may be carry-over from other donors' samples. The CDR3: CASSLQGSYEQYF. DNA of the CDR3: TGTGCCAGTAGTCTACAGGGTTCCTACGAGCAGTACTTC.